The next 32 T cell receptor beta chains were all read from a single sample in a study of human T cells and chemical hapten exposure. From the RACE reads, TCRdb called clonotypes with MiXCR, one entry per CDR3 protein. The sample carries under 200,000 distinct CDR3 sequences, about a quarter recorded once. This sample's time point: patch test 3, about 24 weeks after DPC sensitization. Treatment noted: therapeutic diphenylcyclopropenone sensitization with weekly scalp DPC. Sequencing was performed on whole blood, taken in connection with sensitization to the hapten diphenylcyclopropenone (DPC). The receptors stem from a woman in her late teens or twenties with alopecia areata. Some clones in this sample may be carry-over from other donors' samples.

The rearrangement joins TRBV7-9 to TRBJ2-7; 7 bases agree with TRBD1. The V gene end was trimmed by 4 bases and the J gene end by 4 bases; junction bases not matched to a gene: 7. The germline gives CDR1 SEHNR, CDR2 FQNEAQ (reference sequence). This CDR3 is built from 14 residues. The CDR3 coding sequence is TGTGCCAGCAGCTCCCCGGGACAGCTTTACGAGCAGTACTTC. Encoded protein: CASSSPGQLYEQYF.

The chain has TRBV4-1 and TRBJ2-5; 12 bases agree with TRBD2. The CDR3 totals 17 residues. The V gene's germline CDR1 is MGHRA and CDR2 YSYEKL. J lost 5 bases, V lost 0 bases, and 7 bases had no gene match. As DNA, the CDR3 is TGCGCCAGCAGCCAAGATGGCCTAGCGGGGGGGGTGGAGACCCAGTACTTC. Protein product: CASSQDGLAGGVETQYF.

The CDR3 DNA follows: TGTGCCAGCAGCTTTAAAACGGGAAACACTGAAGCTTTCTTT. It specifies CASSFKTGNTEAFF. This chain connects TRBV11-2 to TRBJ1-1; D not certain. Trimming pared 3 bases from V and 2 bases from J, leaving 10 bases between. The germline gives CDR1 SGHAT, CDR2 FQNNGV. The CDR3 covers 14 residues.

This chain joins TRBV29-1 and TRBJ2-7; weak D call: TRBD2 (5 bases). Germline V gives CDR1 SQVTM, CDR2 ANQGSEA. V was clipped by 2 bases and J by 0 bases, with 11 bases between them. The CDR3 sequence is 14 residues long. The CDR3 here is CSVEIRGSSYEQYF. CDR3 in DNA: TGCAGCGTTGAAATCCGGGGTAGCTCCTACGAGCAGTACTTC.

This clonotype was recorded once. This chain uses TRBV15 with TRBJ2-7; 11 nucleotides match TRBD2. Trimming removed 0 bases from V and 6 bases from J; junction bases left unmatched: 4. CDR3 length equals 15 residues. Germline V gene sequence: CDR1 LNHNV, CDR2 YYDKDF (reference sequence). CDR3 amino acids: CATSRDLLAGGEQYF. Written as DNA, the CDR3 is TGTGCCACCAGCAGAGATTTGCTAGCGGGAGGCGAGCAGTACTTC. Combining the CDR3 with reference TRBV15 and TRBJ2-7 gives the whole variable domain DAMVIQNPRYQVTQFGKPVTLSCSQTLNHNVMYWYQQKSSQAPKLLFHYYDKDFNNEADTPDNFQSRRPNTSFCFLDIRSPGLGDTAMYLCATSRDLLAGGEQYFGPGTRLTVT.

There are many counts of this clonotype. The chain joins TRBV29-1 to TRBJ2-7; D is undetermined. Germline V gives CDR1 SQVTM, CDR2 ANQGSEA. CDR3 size: 12 residues. V lost 3 bases, J lost 2 bases, and 8 bases lay in between. In nucleotides, the CDR3 is TGCAGCGTTGAGGGTCGGACCTACGAGCAGTACTTC. Its translation is CSVEGRTYEQYF.

This sequence joins TRBV11-2 and TRBJ1-4; TRBD1 might be the D (5 bases). The CDR3 is 15 amino acids. V gave up 3 bases and J gave up 5 bases, with 13 bases separating them. Germline CDR1 is SGHAT and CDR2 is FQNNGV. The CDR3 region is CASSFSGAGNEKLFF. Written as DNA, the CDR3 is TGTGCCAGCAGCTTCTCCGGGGCCGGAAATGAAAAACTGTTTTTT.

This rearrangement joins TRBV2 to TRBJ1-1, with D maybe TRBD1 (6 bases). V dropped 5 bases and J dropped 6 bases, with 19 bases sitting between them. Germline V gene lookup returns CDR1 SNHLY and CDR2 FYNNEI. The CDR3 is 15 amino acids. The CDR3 is CASSRTGGRDPEAFF. CDR3 in DNA: TGTGCCAGCAGTCGGACCGGGGGGCGGGACCCTGAAGCTTTCTTT.

This chain links TRBV12-3 or TRBV12-4 with TRBJ2-1; D is possibly TRBD1 or TRBD2 (5 bases each). The V end was cut by 6 bases, the J end by 7 bases, with 16 bases between. The length of the CDR3 is 14 residues. CDR3 nucleotide sequence: TGTGCCAGCAGAACTGCCGGGACCACAAATGAGCAGTTCTTC. Residues: CASRTAGTTNEQFF.

This clonotype was detected only a few times. The rearrangement uses TRBV5-1 and TRBJ1-1, with D perhaps matching TRBD1 (5 bases). Germline-derived CDR1 and CDR2 are SGHRS and YFSETQ. This CDR3 contains 15 residues. The ends were cut back, 4 bases at V and 4 bases at J, with 17 bases in the middle. CDR3 DNA sequence: TGCGCCAGCAGCCCGCCCAGGCAGGGAGGCACTGAAGCTTTCTTT. It is translated as CASSPPRQGGTEAFF.

The chain couples TRBV9 to TRBJ2-1; D uncertain. Trimming stripped 0 bases from V and 9 bases from J, with 10 bases between. The CDR3 has 13 amino acids. Germline V gene data show CDR1 as SGDLS and CDR2 as YYNGEE. The CDR3 nucleotides read TGTGCCAGCAGCGTAGGCGACGTGAGTGAGCAGTTCTTC. The encoded protein is CASSVGDVSEQFF.

This clonotype was picked up a small number of times. The chain is built from TRBV4-1 and TRBJ1-1; D gene uncertain. The CDR3 loop spans 15 amino acids. The V gene's germline CDR1 is MGHRA and CDR2 YSYEKL. V was clipped by 4 bases and J by 0 bases, with 12 bases between them. The CDR3 DNA is TGCGCCAGCAGCCGCGTTGACGGACTGAACACTGAAGCTTTCTTT. Protein product: CASSRVDGLNTEAFF.

This clonotype was seen more than once but under ten times. The chain uses TRBV11-2 and TRBJ2-5; 8 bases line up with TRBD1. Germline values: CDR1 SGHAT, CDR2 FQNNGV. V lost 0 bases to trimming and J lost 5 bases; unmatched junction nucleotides: 20. The CDR3 is made up of 20 amino acids. The CDR3 spells CASSLDGVGQDTSLQETQYF. The CDR3 nucleotides read TGTGCCAGCAGCTTAGATGGAGTGGGACAGGATACTTCCCTCCAGGAGACCCAGTACTTC.

This clonotype was seen a few times. The chain combines TRBV7-2 with TRBJ2-5; tentatively, D is TRBD2 (5 bases). The V gene lost 1 base and the J gene lost 1 base, with 10 bases spanning the gap. This CDR3 has 15 residues. Germline V gene sequence: CDR1 SGHTA, CDR2 FQGNSA. CDR3 nucleotides: TGTGCCAGCAGCTTAGACGGGCGGGCCCAAGAGACCCAGTACTTC. Translation gives CASSLDGRAQETQYF.

Here the CDR3 DNA reads TGCGCCAGCAGCCAAGATTGGTCCGCTAGCTCAGCATATACGCAGTATTTT. Its protein is CASSQDWSASSAYTQYF. The rearrangement joins TRBV4-3 to TRBJ2-3; maybe TRBD2 (5 bases). The V and J ends lost 0 bases and 7 bases respectively, with 20 bases between them. The CDR3 loop spans 17 amino acids. Germline V gives CDR1 LGHNA, CDR2 YSLEER.

In its sample, this clonotype was seen many times. This chain joins TRBV6-5 and TRBJ2-7; D not resolved. Trimming removed 8 bases from V and 4 bases from J, with 3 bases in between. This CDR3 comprises 9 residues. Germline V lookup: CDR1 MNHEY, CDR2 SVGAGI. DNA for the CDR3: TGTGCCAGCGGGTACGAGCAGTACTTC. This codes for CASGYEQYF.

This clonotype was observed a few times. The J gene is TRBJ1-6, the V gene TRBV4-2; D possibly corresponds to TRBD1 (5 bases). The V and J ends lost 4 bases and 6 bases respectively, with 10 bases between them. The CDR3 length is 14 residues. Per germline, CDR1 LGHNA and CDR2 YNFKEQ. CDR3 sequence: CASSRDASNSPLHF. The DNA of the CDR3 is TGTGCCAGCAGCCGGGACGCCAGTAATTCACCCCTCCACTTT.

This clonotype was recorded a few times. The V gene is TRBV12-3 or TRBV12-4, the J gene TRBJ1-1, with D uncertain. Trimming shortened V by 10 bases and J by 0 bases, and 3 bases separated the two germline ends. The CDR3 has 10 amino acids. The DNA of the CDR3 is TGTGCCACCCTGAACACTGAAGCTTTCTTT. This sequence encodes CATLNTEAFF.

This clonotype showed up just a few times. This chain links TRBV6-5 with TRBJ1-5; the match to TRBD1 covers 7 bases. V lost 6 bases and J lost 4; bases outside the gene matches: 3. CDR3 size: 13 residues. The germline V gene encodes CDR1 MNHEY and CDR2 SVGAGI. The CDR3 protein is CASSRGTNQPQHF. The CDR3 nucleotides are TGTGCCAGCAGCAGGGGGACAAATCAGCCCCAGCATTTT.

This clonotype was seen a few times. CDR3 DNA: TGTGCCACCAGTGGGATAGCCACCGATGAGCAGTTCTTC. Its translation is CATSGIATDEQFF. The J gene is TRBJ2-1, the V gene TRBV24-1; D unclear. Trimming took off 5 bases at V and 8 bases at J, with 12 bases between the two ends. Germline V gene sequence: CDR1 KGHDR, CDR2 SFDVKD. CDR3 length: 13 amino acids.

This chain links TRBV9 with TRBJ2-7; D is undetermined. Germline CDR1 is SGDLS and CDR2 is YYNGEE. CDR3 length: 15 residues. The V end was cut by 0 bases, the J end by 2 bases, with 12 bases between. The CDR3 region is CASSVGQVPAYEQYF. The CDR3 DNA reads as TGTGCCAGCAGCGTAGGGCAGGTCCCGGCCTACGAGCAGTACTTC.

On this clonotype: A read error may produce the germline difference seen at one junction end. V usage is TRBV6-2 or TRBV6-3 and J usage is TRBJ2-1; TRBD2 aligns across 12 bases. The CDR3 contains 16 residues. Looked up from germline, CDR1 is MNHEY and CDR2 is SVGEGT. The CDR3 spells CASNPLAGGLYNVQFF. The CDR3 coding sequence is TGTGCCAGCAACCCACTAGCGGGGGGCCTCTACAATGTGCAGTTCTTC.

This clonotype was detected only a few times. The rearrangement uses TRBV4-3 and TRBJ2-1, with D possibly TRBD1 on 5 matching bases. With 3 bases removed from V and 1 base from J, the gap between germline ends came to 16 bases. CDR3 length: 17 residues. From germline, CDR1 is LGHNA and CDR2 YSLEER. This CDR3 reads CASSHLDRAGSYNEQFF. For the CDR3, the DNA is TGCGCCAGCAGCCATCTAGATCGGGCAGGGTCCTACAATGAGCAGTTCTTC.

CDR3 bases: TGCGCCAGCAGCCAAGATGACTCGGTTTGGAGTGAGCAGTTCTTC. Amino acid sequence: CASSQDDSVWSEQFF. The chain is built from TRBV4-3 and TRBJ2-1; D is uncertain. The V and J ends lost 0 bases and 9 bases respectively, with 15 bases between them. Germline values: CDR1 LGHNA, CDR2 YSLEER. The CDR3 runs 15 residues.

This clonotype has ten or more counts. V and J are TRBV4-3 and TRBJ2-7; D uncertain. The CDR3 contains 15 residues. Germline V gene sequence: CDR1 LGHNA, CDR2 YSLEER. The ends were cut back, 4 bases at V and 3 bases at J, with 16 bases in the middle. CDR3 in DNA: TGCGCCAGCAGCCCCAGCCATCTTCGGAACTACGAGCAGTACTTC. This codes for CASSPSHLRNYEQYF.

Only a few counts were recorded for this clonotype. The junction shows a germline mismatch at one end, possibly a read error. The gene calls are TRBV6-2 or TRBV6-3 and TRBJ2-1, with D possibly TRBD1 on 6 matching bases. Germline V gene data show CDR1 as MNHEY and CDR2 as SVGEGT. The CDR3 is 14 amino acids. The CDR3: CASSYQGSSNEQFF. The CDR3 DNA is TGTGCCAGCAGTTACCAGGGGTCCTCCAATGAGCAGTTCTTC.

This clonotype was seen only a few times. The chain links TRBV12-3 or TRBV12-4 to TRBJ2-7, with a tentative D call TRBD1 (5 bases). The V end lost 1 base, the J end lost 6 bases, and 13 bases lay between the germline ends. This CDR3 contains 14 residues. DNA for the CDR3: TGTGCCAGCAGTTTAGGTCAGGGTATATTCGAGCAGTACTTC. Encoded protein: CASSLGQGIFEQYF.

In its sample, this clonotype was seen a few times. This chain links TRBV2 with TRBJ2-3, with D tentatively TRBD2 (5 bases). Trimming pared 5 bases from V and 2 bases from J, leaving 11 bases between. CDR1 is SNHLY, CDR2 FYNNEI, per germline. The CDR3 consists of 14 residues. CDR3 amino acids: CASSRSGITDTQYF. DNA of the CDR3: TGTGCCAGCAGTCGATCCGGGATCACAGATACGCAGTATTTT.

This clonotype was observed a handful of times. The chain carries TRBV4-3 and TRBJ2-2; D is uncertain. Germline CDR1 reads LGHNA; CDR2 reads YSLEER. This CDR3 contains 16 residues. V was pared by 0 bases and J by 4 bases, with 12 bases between. The CDR3 reads CASSQDPGDGTGELFF. The CDR3 DNA reads as TGCGCCAGCAGCCAAGATCCTGGGGATGGCACCGGGGAGCTGTTTTTT.

This clonotype was found a few times. This chain joins TRBV7-9 and TRBJ1-1; a weak D match, TRBD1 (5 bases). Trimming removed 7 bases from V and 3 bases from J, with 15 bases in between. This CDR3 is 14 amino acids long. Germline V gene sequence: CDR1 SEHNR, CDR2 FQNEAQ (reference sequence). CDR3 residues: CASTRAGSDTEAFF. The CDR3, as DNA: TGTGCCAGCACGCGAGCAGGGTCGGACACTGAAGCTTTCTTT.

This clonotype was detected a few times. CDR3 bases: TGTGCCAGCAGTGAGGCAAGGAACACTGAAGCTTTCTTT. Translation: CASSEARNTEAFF. V is TRBV2 and J is TRBJ1-1; D call uncertain. The V gene lost 3 bases and the J gene lost 1 base, with 6 bases spanning the gap. Germline CDR1 is SNHLY and CDR2 is FYNNEI. This CDR3 is built from 13 residues.

This clonotype was counted between two and nine times. The CDR3 sequence is CASSETRREQFF. As DNA, the CDR3 is TGTGCCAGCAGTGAAACTAGAAGGGAGCAGTTCTTC. This chain uses TRBV6-2 or TRBV6-3 with TRBJ2-1, with a tentative D call TRBD2 (5 bases). Trimming left V 5 bases short and J 10 bases short, with 12 bases between. This CDR3 is built from 12 residues. CDR1 and CDR2 from the germline V gene are MNHEY and SVGEGT.